A single sample is the source of the 30 T cell receptor beta chains below, sequenced in a study of cytomegalovirus exposure and HLA in healthy donors. PCR involved 60 Vbeta and 13 Jbeta primers. Some clones are missing from TCRdb's copy, which holds only in-frame ones; the method was immunoSEQ multiplex PCR. The top ten hold 1% of the sample, which has about 180,000 clones, roughly 77% seen once. The sequenced sample consisted of PBMCs. These receptors all come from a woman aged 50 to 65 in good health and CMV-seropositive.

The rearrangement uses TRBV7-9 and TRBJ1-1; the D is unclear. CDR3 length: 16 residues. The V end was cut by 2 bases, the J end by 2 bases, with 15 bases between. Germline V gene sequence: CDR1 SEHNR, CDR2 FQNEAQ (reference sequence). The CDR3 loop is CASSLYSRVPNTEAFF. The CDR3 DNA is TGTGCCAGCAGCTTATACTCCCGGGTTCCCAACACTGAAGCTTTCTTT.

For this clone: One junction end disagrees with the germline gene, perhaps due to a read error. The chain couples TRBV7-9 to TRBJ1-2; D not resolved. The CDR3 extends over 14 amino acids. Germline CDR1 reads SEHNR; CDR2 reads FQNEAQ (reference sequence). The CDR3 coding sequence is TGTTCCAGCAGCTTCGAACAGCCTAACTATGGCTACACCTTC. Translation: CSSSFEQPNYGYTF.

The V gene is TRBV6-1, the J gene TRBJ1-2; possibly TRBD1 for D (6 bases). Germline-derived CDR1 and CDR2 are MNHNS and SASEGT. The CDR3 has 13 amino acids. V dropped 1 base and J dropped 6 bases, with 9 bases sitting between them. CDR3: CASSEVPGDGYTF. CDR3 nucleotide sequence: TGTGCCAGCAGTGAAGTACCAGGGGATGGCTACACCTTC.

The chain uses TRBV7-2 and TRBJ2-7, with 13 bases that match TRBD2. The CDR3 covers 16 residues. CDR1 SGHTA and CDR2 FQGNSA come from the germline V gene. The V and J ends lost 3 bases and 3 bases, in that order; junction bases with no gene match: 5. The CDR3 reads CASSLGGTSGNYEQYF. CDR3 nucleotides: TGTGCCAGCAGCTTGGGTGGGACTAGCGGGAACTACGAGCAGTACTTC.

This sequence joins TRBV6-4 and TRBJ1-1; 9 nucleotides agree with TRBD1. Germline-derived CDR1 and CDR2 are MRHNA and SNTAGT. The V segment lost 4 bases and the J segment 1 base; nucleotides outside the gene matches: 1. CDR3 length: 14 amino acids. CDR3 sequence: CASSAGQGNTEAFF. Here the CDR3 DNA reads TGTGCCAGCAGTGCGGGACAGGGGAACACTGAAGCTTTCTTT.

The chain combines TRBV19 with TRBJ2-1; possible D gene TRBD1, 5 bases. Trimming pared 5 bases from V and 0 bases from J, leaving 11 bases between. Germline CDR1 and CDR2: LNHDA and SQIVND (reference sequence). The CDR3 sequence is 15 residues long. Here the CDR3 reads CASSWTQSSYNEQFF. For the CDR3, the DNA is TGTGCCAGTAGTTGGACACAGAGCTCCTACAATGAGCAGTTCTTC.

The chain joins TRBV2 to TRBJ2-7; D gene ambiguous. Germline V CDR1 and CDR2: SNHLY, FYNNEI. V lost 6 bases to trimming and J lost 6 bases, with 9 bases between them. The CDR3 loop spans 11 amino acids. For the CDR3, the DNA is TGTGCCAGCAGCCTTTTCTCCGAGCAGTACTTC. Amino acid sequence: CASSLFSEQYF. Full variable domain (rest looked up from reference TRBV2 and TRBJ2-7): EPEVTQTPSHQVTQMGQEVILRCVPISNHLYFYWYRQILGQKVEFLVSFYNNEISEKSEIFDDQFSVERPDGSNFTLKIRSTKLEDSAMYFCASSLFSEQYFGPGTRLTVT.

This clone was observed once. The gene calls are TRBV5-1 and TRBJ1-1; tentatively, D is TRBD1 (5 bases). Germline V CDR1 and CDR2: SGHRS, YFSETQ. This CDR3 contains 13 residues. V was clipped by 4 bases and J by 3 bases, with 10 bases between them. CDR3 loop: CASSGRQYTEAFF. CDR3 DNA: TGCGCCAGCAGCGGCAGACAGTACACTGAAGCTTTCTTT.

In the case of this clone: The junction differs from germline at one of its ends, possibly a read error. This chain joins TRBV7-7 and TRBJ2-1, with unresolved D. This CDR3 is built from 15 residues. Germline CDR1 and CDR2: SSHAT and FNYEAQ (reference sequence). Here the CDR3 reads CASSLTPSKSDEQFF. DNA for the CDR3: TGTGCTAGCAGCTTAACCCCAAGCAAGTCGGATGAGCAGTTCTTC.

V usage is TRBV14 and J usage is TRBJ1-2, with D possibly matching TRBD1 (5 bases). The V gene lost 0 bases and the J gene lost 4 bases, with 12 bases spanning the gap. CDR3 size: 15 residues. Germline V gives CDR1 SGHDN, CDR2 FVKESK. The CDR3 loop is CASSQDGNRPYGYTF. The CDR3 nucleotides read TGTGCCAGCAGCCAAGATGGAAACAGGCCCTATGGCTACACCTTC.

V and J are TRBV7-3 and TRBJ1-2; 7 bases match TRBD1. V dropped 5 bases and J dropped 5; count of bases not matched to a gene: 8. CDR1 and CDR2 from the germline V gene are SGHTA and FQGTGA. The CDR3 has 14 residues. For the CDR3, the DNA is TGTGCCAGCAGCAAATCCGGGACAGCGTATGGCTACACCTTC. This codes for CASSKSGTAYGYTF.

The chain couples TRBV28 to TRBJ1-3; 8 bases are shared with TRBD1. CDR1 and CDR2 (germline): MDHEN, SYDVKM. The V segment lost 5 bases and the J segment 1 base; nucleotides outside the gene matches: 7. The CDR3 covers 16 residues. The CDR3 nucleotides read TGTGCCAGCAGTCGCGGGCGACAGGGGTCTGGAAACACCATATATTTT. Translating it yields CASSRGRQGSGNTIYF. The whole variable domain, filled in from reference TRBV28 and TRBJ1-3, reads DVKVTQSSRYLVKRTGEKVFLECVQDMDHENMFWYRQDPGLGLRLIYFSYDVKMKEKGDIPEGYSVSREKKERFSLILESASTNQTSMYLCASSRGRQGSGNTIYFGEGSWLTVV.

The chain is built from TRBV4-2 and TRBJ2-3; tentative D call: TRBD2 (5 bases). The CDR3 spans 14 residues. CDR1 is LGHNA and CDR2 is YNFKEQ in the germline V gene. Trimming cost V 4 bases and J 5 bases, with 13 bases left between them. The CDR3 nucleotides are TGTGCCAGCAGCCTAGGACTGGCCCAAGATACGCAGTATTTT. It translates to CASSLGLAQDTQYF.

This chain connects TRBV28 to TRBJ2-7; D may be TRBD2 (6 bases). The germline V gene encodes CDR1 MDHEN and CDR2 SYDVKM. V shed 6 bases and J shed 1 base, with 10 bases lying between them. This CDR3 has 13 amino acids. CDR3 nucleotides: TGTGCCAGCAGGGTCGCGGGGTCCTACGAGCAGTACTTC. Protein product: CASRVAGSYEQYF.

The chain joins TRBV5-1 to TRBJ2-1, with unresolved D. Germline values: CDR1 SGHRS, CDR2 YFSETQ. The CDR3 spans 17 residues. Trimming cost V 0 bases and J 0 bases, with 13 bases left between them. The CDR3 protein is CASSLVPVSSSYNEQFF. The CDR3 DNA sequence: TGCGCCAGCAGCTTGGTTCCGGTCTCGAGCTCCTACAATGAGCAGTTCTTC. Together with reference TRBV5-1 and TRBJ2-1, the CDR3 gives the full variable domain: KAGVTQTPRYLIKTRGQQVTLSCSPISGHRSVSWYQQTPGQGLQFLFEYFSETQRNKGNFPGRFSGRQFSNSRSEMNVSTLELGDSALYLCASSLVPVSSSYNEQFFGPGTRLTVL.

The J gene is TRBJ2-5, the V gene TRBV5-1; no firm D call. Germline V gene sequence: CDR1 SGHRS, CDR2 YFSETQ. Trimming left V 2 bases short and J 11 bases short, with 16 bases between. The CDR3 runs to 13 residues. The CDR3: CASSFFQAGEQYF. For the CDR3, the DNA is TGCGCCAGCAGCTTTTTTCAGGCCGGTGAGCAGTACTTC.

With respect to this clone: The junction does not match germline at one end; this may be a read error. The chain recombines TRBV7-7 with TRBJ2-2; TRBD2 might be the D (7 bases). The CDR3 has 15 residues. Germline-derived CDR1 and CDR2 are SSHAT and FNYEAQ (reference sequence). The CDR3 nucleotides are TGTGCTAGCAGCCCGGGGGGCCTGAACACCGGGGAGCTGTTTTTT. It codes for CASSPGGLNTGELFF.

This chain joins TRBV19 and TRBJ1-1; 7 positions match TRBD1. The CDR3 is 13 amino acids. V was pared by 5 bases and J by 6 bases, with 6 bases of the junction left unmatched. Germline V gives CDR1 LNHDA, CDR2 SQIVND (reference sequence). In nucleotides, the CDR3 is TGTGCCAGTAGTTCCATAGGGGGCCCTGAAGCTTTCTTT. Translated, it gives CASSSIGGPEAFF.

The rearrangement links TRBV7-9 to TRBJ2-2, with D tentatively TRBD2 (6 bases). Germline CDR1 SEHNR, CDR2 FQNEAQ (reference sequence). The CDR3 sequence is 15 residues long. V was clipped by 6 bases and J by 4 bases, with 15 bases between them. CDR3 sequence (DNA): TGTGCCAGCAGACCGGGACTGGCGGGCACCGGGGAGCTGTTTTTT. Translating gives CASRPGLAGTGELFF.

This rearrangement joins TRBV10-3 to TRBJ2-1; no definite D call. Germline CDR1 is ENHRY and CDR2 is SYGVKD. The CDR3 sequence is 13 residues long. Trimming removed 0 bases from V and 15 bases from J, with 15 bases in between. The CDR3 spells CAISESLKRDGFF. The CDR3 DNA sequence: TGTGCCATCAGTGAGTCTCTCAAGCGAGATGGGTTCTTC.

The V gene is TRBV2, the J gene TRBJ1-2, with 8 bases matching TRBD1. The germline V gene encodes CDR1 SNHLY and CDR2 FYNNEI. This CDR3 has 14 residues. V shed 6 bases and J 6 bases; nucleotides not matched to a gene: 9. CDR3 bases: TGTGCCAGCAGCGCCCCGGACAGGGTGAATGGCTACACCTTC. Residues: CASSAPDRVNGYTF.

The sample holds a few counts of this clone. The junction departs from germline at one end; a sequencing error may be responsible. Here the CDR3 DNA reads TGTTCCAGCAGCTTGACTACGGAGACCCAGTACTTC. Its translation: CSSSLTTETQYF. V is TRBV7-9 and J is TRBJ2-5; possibly TRBD2 for D (5 bases). This CDR3 region has 12 residues. From germline, CDR1 is SEHNR and CDR2 FQNEAQ (reference sequence).

There are a few counts of this clone. V usage is TRBV28 and J usage is TRBJ1-3; perhaps TRBD1 as D (6 bases). The CDR3 contains 15 residues. CDR1 is MDHEN and CDR2 is SYDVKM in the germline V gene. The ends were cut back, 6 bases at V and 2 bases at J, with 14 bases in the middle. The CDR3 region has the DNA TGTGCCAGCAGGTCACAGGGAAGTCCTGGAAACACCATATATTTT. Amino acids: CASRSQGSPGNTIYF.

The chain couples TRBV9 to TRBJ2-1, with 9 bases aligning to TRBD2. Germline-derived CDR1 and CDR2 are SGDLS and YYNGEE. The trim removed 6 bases at V and 3 bases at J, leaving 7 bases unmatched. This CDR3 has 15 amino acids. The DNA of the CDR3 is TGTGCCAGCACCCAGACTAGCGGAATCTACAATGAGCAGTTCTTC. This sequence encodes CASTQTSGIYNEQFF.

This clone occurred once. The rearrangement links TRBV11-1 to TRBJ2-5, with 9 bases matching TRBD2. Germline V gene data show CDR1 as SGHAT and CDR2 as FQDESV (reference sequence). The CDR3 contains 17 residues. Unmatched junction bases numbered 12, after V lost 3 bases and J lost 4 bases. The CDR3 DNA is TGTGCCAGCAGCTTCCAAGTTGCGGGAGGGCCAGGAGAGACCCAGTACTTC. It is translated as CASSFQVAGGPGETQYF.

The chain joins TRBV30 to TRBJ1-2; D call uncertain. V lost 3 bases and J 7 bases, leaving 9 bases between the germline ends. The CDR3 runs to 11 residues. Germline lookup yields CDR1 GTSNPN and CDR2 SVGIG (reference sequence). CDR3 DNA sequence: TGTGCCTGGAGATGGGAGAGTGGCTACACCTTC. As protein: CAWRWESGYTF.

Only a few counts were recorded for this clone. V usage is TRBV28 and J usage is TRBJ2-1, with TRBD2 as a possible D gene (6 bases). Trimming took 6 bases from V and 4 from J, leaving 22 bases between them. Germline lookup yields CDR1 MDHEN and CDR2 SYDVKM. The length of the CDR3 is 17 residues. CDR3 in DNA: TGTGCCAGCAGACTAAAAGGAGGGCGTTCCGCTTACAATGAGCAGTTCTTC. Residues: CASRLKGGRSAYNEQFF.

V is TRBV29-1 and J is TRBJ1-5; the match to TRBD1 covers 8 bases. The V gene end was trimmed by 1 base and the J gene end by 5 bases; junction bases not matched to a gene: 13. Germline V gene lookup returns CDR1 SQVTM and CDR2 ANQGSEA. The CDR3 is made up of 17 amino acids. The CDR3 DNA sequence: TGCAGCGTTGAAGTCTTTTACAGGGGGTATGAGTATCAGCCCCAGCATTTT. As protein: CSVEVFYRGYEYQPQHF.

The count of this clone is one. The J gene is TRBJ2-1, the V gene TRBV5-5; D possibly corresponds to TRBD1 (6 bases). Germline V gene lookup returns CDR1 SGHKS and CDR2 YYEKEE (reference sequence). This CDR3 comprises 14 residues. Between the trimmed V and J ends, which lost 0 bases and 3 bases, there was a span of 7 bases. CDR3 sequence: CASSLAQGYNEQFF. CDR3 nucleotide sequence: TGTGCCAGCAGCTTGGCACAGGGCTACAATGAGCAGTTCTTC. The variable domain in full, with the rest retrieved from reference TRBV5-5 and TRBJ2-1, is DAGVTQSPTHLIKTRGQQVTLRCSPISGHKSVSWYQQVLGQGPQFIFQYYEKEERGRGNFPDRFSARQFPNYSSELNVNALLLGDSALYLCASSLAQGYNEQFFGPGTRLTVL.

The chain has TRBV7-3 and TRBJ1-4, with TRBD1 identical over 7 bases. CDR1 is SGHTA, CDR2 FQGTGA, per germline. J gave up 7 bases and V 0 bases, and 32 bases lay outside the gene matches. This CDR3 has 24 residues. DNA of the CDR3: TGTGCCAGCAGCTTAACAAATTGCGGCCCGGTTATAAAAGAGGAGACAGGGCGTACTGAAAAACTGTTTTTT. This translates into CASSLTNCGPVIKEETGRTEKLFF.